These 5 T cell receptor beta chains were all obtained from the same sample, sequenced in a study of blood T cell repertoires in COVID-19. Profiled with immunoSEQ multiplex PCR; TCRdb holds only in-frame clones, not every one. Seen here are 210,000 or so clones, approximately 85% observed once, and the top ten hold roughly 7.6%. Sequencing used peripheral blood. These TCRs come from a woman in her forties or fifties with active or convalescent COVID-19.

This chain links TRBV27 with TRBJ1-1; D unresolved. This CDR3 comprises 12 residues. CDR1 is MNHEY and CDR2 is SMNVEV in the germline V gene (reference sequence). The V end lost 6 bases, the J end lost 5 bases, and 10 bases lay between the germline ends. The CDR3 region has the DNA TGTGCCAGCAGCCGAACGGGGACTGAAGCTTTCTTT. Its translation is CASSRTGTEAFF.

The genes are TRBV4-2 and TRBJ1-2; D possibly corresponds to TRBD1 (6 bases). V was cut by 4 bases and J by 3 bases, with 18 bases left in between. Germline loops: CDR1 LGHNA, CDR2 YNFKEQ. The CDR3 is 16 residues long. The CDR3 coding sequence is TGTGCCAGCAGCCCCGCAGCCGGGGGGCTCGACTATGGCTACACCTTC. As protein: CASSPAAGGLDYGYTF.

The genes are TRBV19 and TRBJ2-1; the D gene is possibly TRBD1 (6 bases). Germline assignment: CDR1 LNHDA and CDR2 SQIVND (reference sequence). CDR3 length: 14 amino acids. Trimming removed 5 bases at V and 4 bases at J, with 12 bases between. The CDR3 is CASSLQGSYNEQFF. The CDR3 DNA follows: TGTGCCAGTAGTCTACAGGGTTCGTACAATGAGCAGTTCTTC.

The chain carries TRBV9 and TRBJ1-1; 8 positions match TRBD1. Trimming cost V 4 bases and J 5 bases; bases outside gene matches: 7. CDR3 length: 14 residues. From germline, CDR1 is SGDLS and CDR2 YYNGEE. CDR3 in amino acids: CASSTRTGRTEAFF. CDR3 sequence (DNA): TGTGCCAGCAGCACGCGGACAGGGCGTACTGAAGCTTTCTTT.

The V gene is TRBV12-5, the J gene TRBJ2-2; no definite D call. The CDR3 loop spans 17 amino acids. Germline-derived CDR1 and CDR2 are LGHNT and FRNRAP. V lost 0 bases to trimming and J lost 4 bases, with 15 bases between them. Here the CDR3 DNA reads TGTGCTAGTGGTTTGGTGGTAAACCCTGGGCTCACCGGGGAGCTGTTTTTT. It specifies CASGLVVNPGLTGELFF.